This T cell receptor beta chain was identified during a study of OX40 agonist ivuxolimab in advanced cancers. Context from the whole study: The costimulatory receptor OX40 (CD134) was targeted by ivuxolimab, a fully human IgG2 agonistic monoclonal antibody. Intravenous ivuxolimab was administered to patients every 2 weeks at six dose levels: 0.01, 0.1, 0.3, 1.5, 3 and 10 mg/kg. Of the roughly 53 patients in dose escalation, 19 had hepatocellular carcinoma, some 15 had melanoma, 9 had renal cell carcinoma and 9 had head and neck cancer. A male proportion of about 79% and a mean age of about 60 years, ranging from roughly 23 to 90, were recorded for the dose-escalation cohort. Prior anti-PD-1, anti-PD-L1 or anti-CTLA-4 therapy was permitted, and checkpoint inhibitors had been received by around 40% of dose-escalation patients. Partial responses occurred in three dose-escalation patients, of whom one had hepatocellular carcinoma and two had cutaneous melanoma. The purpose of peripheral TCRbeta sequencing was to test whether ivuxolimab changed TCR sequence diversity and led to clonal T-cell expansion. The paper covers the monotherapy dose-escalation part of the phase I ivuxolimab trial, which included N ≈ 50 patients.

Regarding this clone: Its antigen has not been determined. Base qualities are not recorded, but no much larger clone differs from it by a single base.

The trial excluded patients who had a history of autoimmune disease or were on systemic immunosuppression. Peripheral blood for TCR sequencing was drawn from every dose cohort at baseline, at cycle 4 day 1 and at cycle 7 day 1. Samples came from an open-label, multicenter, first-in-human phase I dose-escalation trial of ivuxolimab. Adults with locally advanced or metastatic melanoma, renal cell, hepatocellular, or head and neck squamous cell carcinoma were enrolled in the trial. Before TCR sequencing, CD4+ T cells and CD8+ T cells were sorted from peripheral blood as separate populations. Genomic DNA was extracted from sorted cells for sequencing of the TCRbeta CDR3 region. The immunoSEQ Assay was used for sequencing of TCRbeta CDR3 regions. As stored in TCRdb, this immuneACCESS dataset retains in-frame rearrangements with V and J assigned. A fraction of the clones does not appear; measured against another copy, unresolved V genes explain less than half of the discrepancy, and the remainder lacks a known reason. Recorded for this sample are about 77,000 clones; approximately 94% of them occurred a single time. The ten most abundant clones make up roughly 5% of the sample.

Findings and caveats that apply to the study as a whole: Which antigens the clonally expanded peripheral T cells were specific for was not determined. After ivuxolimab, more expanded clones were found on average in CD8+ T cells than in CD4+ T cells. At doses of 0.1 to 3.0 mg/kg, clonal expansion of both CD4+ and CD8+ blood T cells was observed from baseline to week 6. In partial responders in the 0.1-3.0 mg/kg groups, normalized peripheral clonal expansion was found to be among the lowest, especially among CD8+ T cells. Low levels of normalized T-cell clonal expansion were also seen in some nonresponding patients.

CDR1 and CDR2, per the germline V gene, are SGHNT and YENEEA. Trimming at the junction amounts to 5 bases on V and 7 bases on J, and the germline ends lie 18 bases apart. Inclusive of the bounding cysteine and phenylalanine, the CDR3 is 15 residues long. Only CDR3 DNA remains: 45 bases, in frame from the first base. Rearrangement joined TRBV11-3 to TRBJ2-1; a tentative D match to TRBD2 spans 6 bases. Sample: CD4+ or CD8+ T cells sorted from blood, taken in a trial of the OX40 agonist ivuxolimab. The receptor was derived from an adult with an advanced solid tumor such as melanoma, head and neck, liver or kidney cancer. The nucleotide sequence reads TGTGCCAGCAGCCCCCGGACTACCCTGCGGAATGAGCAGTTCTTC. It translates to CASSPRTTLRNEQFF.